The source of this T cell receptor beta chain is a study of somatic mutations in cytotoxic T cells in rheumatoid arthritis (TCRdb year 2017). Notes on the research overall: Some T-cell populations stained with V beta antibodies were sorted by flow on a FACSAria II or Sony SH800 to nearly 100% purity, with sorted V beta1+ cells additionally subjected to TCRB sequencing. Whether expanded CD8+ T-cell clones in untreated, newly diagnosed rheumatoid arthritis carry somatic mutations was the study question, and clonality was characterized with TCRB deep sequencing. TCRB deep sequencing was performed for some 60 rheumatoid arthritis patients and around 22 healthy controls. Patient and control groups had essentially identical median ages. General findings and caveats noted by the study authors: The finding that TRBV07 was slightly underrepresented in patients was left unadjusted for multiple comparisons. The largest CD8+ clone made up more than 20% of CD8+ cells in about an eighth of the roughly 60 patients, and blood and synovial fluid shared several identical CD8+ TCRB sequences. Viral specificity could not be ruled out by absence from virus-specific databases, and the antigen targets of the expanded CD8+ clones remained unknown. Healthy controls showed no age-related increase in CD8+ clonality, whereas patients did (Spearman r ≈ 0.5). Rheumatoid arthritis patients and age-matched healthy controls did not significantly differ in CD8+ T-cell clonality.

Genomic DNA underwent TCRB CDR3 sequencing using the immunoSEQ assay. As for the original processing: The analyses included only productive TCRB rearrangements. Defining a clone by its unique TCRB CDR3 sequence, the study calculated clonality as a productive clonality index derived from Shannon entropy. Repertoire overlap for a pair of samples was computed from each clone's template counts relative to total templates per sample. A correlation with a Spearman r of 0.6 to 0.65 was found between V-gene usage by flow cytometry and V-gene usage by TCRB sequencing. This is the immuneACCESS table as TCRdb keeps it, with only in-frame sequences that have V and J called. A part of the clones is gone; compared with another copy, unresolved V genes explain less than half, and the rest is unexplained. V and J calls and clone size are as listed in that table; D and trimming were resolved from the DNA. Recorded for this sample are about 25,000 clones; over 80% of them occurred a single time. About 5.2% of the sample lies in the top ten.

Healthy controls were roughly 20 blood donors whose buffy coats were used, with a median age of around 60 years (range about 21-75) and 55% to 65% female. CD4+ and CD8+ cells were isolated by positive magnetic bead selection on an AutoMACS, and purity was checked by flow cytometry. Isolation of peripheral blood mononuclear cells was done through Ficoll-Paque PLUS density gradient separation. Nucleospin Tissue or Tissue XS kits were used to extract DNA from CD4-enriched, CD8-enriched or PBMC samples, and a Qubit 2.0 fluorometer was used for quantification. On this clone: What this receptor recognizes is not known. Base qualities are not at hand, and no much larger clone is one base apart. This CDR3 is also generated by other DNA sequences in the sample.

The CDR3 goes from the cysteine to the phenylalanine over 12 residues. The kept DNA is CDR3 alone, 36 bases in frame from the first base. The germline V gene (reference sequence) specifies MNHEY as CDR1 and SMNVEV as CDR2. V sheds 3 bases and J sheds 7 bases, leaving 7 bases between their ends. This sequence originates from a man aged 50 to 59 in good health. Here the chain combines TRBV27 and TRBJ2-1; the D gene assignment is ambiguous. The sequenced sample was CD8+ T cells sorted from blood. The nucleotide sequence is TGTGCCAGCAGTTTGATAGGAAATGAGCAGTTCTTC. Its coded protein is CASSLIGNEQFF.